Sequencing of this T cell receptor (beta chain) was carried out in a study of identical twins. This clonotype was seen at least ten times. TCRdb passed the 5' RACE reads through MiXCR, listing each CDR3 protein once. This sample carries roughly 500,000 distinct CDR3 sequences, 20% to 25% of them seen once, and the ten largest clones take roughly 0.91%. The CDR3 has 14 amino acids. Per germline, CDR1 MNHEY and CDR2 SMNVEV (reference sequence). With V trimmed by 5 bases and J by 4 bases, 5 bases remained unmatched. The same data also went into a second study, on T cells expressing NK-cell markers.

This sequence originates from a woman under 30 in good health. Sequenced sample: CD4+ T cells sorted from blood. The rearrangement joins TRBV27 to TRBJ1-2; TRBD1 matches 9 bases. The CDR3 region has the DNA TGTGCCAGCAGTACCCTGGGACAGGGCTATGGCTACACCTTC. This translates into CASSTLGQGYGYTF.